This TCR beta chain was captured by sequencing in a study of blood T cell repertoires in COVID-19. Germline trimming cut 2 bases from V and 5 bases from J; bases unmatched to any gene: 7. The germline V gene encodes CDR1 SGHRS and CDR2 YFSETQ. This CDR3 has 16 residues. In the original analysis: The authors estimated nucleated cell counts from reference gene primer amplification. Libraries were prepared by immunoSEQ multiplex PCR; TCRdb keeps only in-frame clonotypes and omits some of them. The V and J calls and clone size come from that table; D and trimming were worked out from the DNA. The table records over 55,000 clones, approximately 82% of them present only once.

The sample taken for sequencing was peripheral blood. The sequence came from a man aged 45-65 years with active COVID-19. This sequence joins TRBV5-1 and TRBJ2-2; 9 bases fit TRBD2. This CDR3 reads CASSLSSGGQTGELFF. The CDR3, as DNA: TGCGCCAGCAGCTTAAGTAGCGGGGGTCAGACCGGGGAGCTGTTTTTT. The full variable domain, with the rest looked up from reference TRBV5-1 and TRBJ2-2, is KAGVTQTPRYLIKTRGQQVTLSCSPISGHRSVSWYQQTPGQGLQFLFEYFSETQRNKGNFPGRFSGRQFSNSRSEMNVSTLELGDSALYLCASSLSSGGQTGELFFGEGSRLTVL.